Below, 22 T cell receptor beta chains from the same sample are listed, as sequenced in a study of blood T cell repertoires in COVID-19. Clones were sequenced by immunoSEQ multiplex PCR, and TCRdb holds only the in-frame ones, with some missing. The sample shows over 350,000 clones, about nine tenths of them seen only once. The sample taken for sequencing was peripheral blood. Receptor source: a woman in her thirties with active or convalescent COVID-19.

V is TRBV5-1 and J is TRBJ2-1; D is perhaps TRBD2 (6 bases). The V gene lost 4 bases and the J gene lost 8 bases, with 16 bases spanning the gap. The CDR3 contains 14 residues. Germline CDR1 is SGHRS and CDR2 is YFSETQ. The CDR3 reads CASSQGLPSDEQFF. The CDR3 nucleotides read TGCGCCAGCAGCCAGGGACTCCCTTCGGATGAGCAGTTCTTC.

Only one count was recorded for this clone. The chain uses TRBV6-5 and TRBJ2-1; TRBD1 matches 10 bases. The CDR3 contains 16 residues. Germline V CDR1 and CDR2: MNHEY, SVGAGI. The junction had 7 bases not matched to a gene; V was cut back by 2 bases and J by 6 bases. DNA for the CDR3: TGTGCCAGCAGTTACGTGGGGACAGGGGTTGCCAATGAGCAGTTCTTC. Protein: CASSYVGTGVANEQFF.

This chain connects TRBV2 to TRBJ1-2, with 7 bases that match TRBD1. The V and J ends lost 8 bases and 6 bases, in that order; junction bases with no gene match: 6. The germline gives CDR1 SNHLY, CDR2 FYNNEI. CDR3 length: 12 residues. The CDR3 DNA reads as TGTGCCAGCCCAAAAAGGGGGCATGGCTACACCTTC. Encoded protein: CASPKRGHGYTF.

J is TRBJ1-2 and V is TRBV28; 7 nucleotides agree with TRBD1. J lost 5 bases, V lost 3 bases, and 6 bases had no gene match. CDR1 and CDR2 (germline): MDHEN, SYDVKM. The CDR3 totals 14 residues. The CDR3 reads CASSFQGVPYGYTF. In DNA form, the CDR3 reads TGTGCCAGCAGTTTCCAGGGGGTCCCTTATGGCTACACCTTC.

This chain uses TRBV2 with TRBJ1-5; perhaps TRBD1 as D (6 bases). CDR1 and CDR2 from the germline V gene are SNHLY and FYNNEI. Trimming cost V 6 bases and J 5 bases, with 11 bases left between them. This CDR3 is built from 13 residues. The CDR3 sequence is CASSYRDDQPQHF. The DNA of the CDR3 is TGTGCCAGCAGCTACAGGGACGATCAGCCCCAGCATTTT.

This chain connects TRBV5-4 to TRBJ2-7; 9 nucleotides align to TRBD1. This CDR3 region has 13 residues. Looked up from germline, CDR1 is SGHNT and CDR2 is YYREEE (reference sequence). The junction had 6 bases not matched to a gene; V was cut back by 6 bases and J by 5 bases. The CDR3 nucleotides read TGTGCCAGCAAAGGACAGGGGATGAACGAGCAGTACTTC. Protein sequence: CASKGQGMNEQYF.

The chain has TRBV19 and TRBJ2-7; TRBD1 matches 10 bases. Germline CDR1 is LNHDA and CDR2 is SQIVND (reference sequence). Trimming cost V 5 bases and J 2 bases; bases outside gene matches: 6. CDR3 length: 15 residues. CDR3 DNA: TGTGCCAGTAGTGCCCGGGACAGGGGCCCCTACGAGCAGTACTTC. Residues: CASSARDRGPYEQYF.

The V call is TRBV18, the J call TRBJ2-2; 11 bases align to TRBD1. From germline, CDR1 is KGHSH and CDR2 LQKENI. The junction had 6 bases not matched to a gene; V was cut back by 6 bases and J by 6 bases. The CDR3 contains 15 residues. The CDR3 sequence: CASSPDRGRPGELFF. CDR3 nucleotide sequence: TGTGCCAGCTCTCCGGACAGGGGGCGCCCCGGGGAGCTGTTTTTT.

V and J are TRBV11-2 and TRBJ2-7, with 8 bases that match TRBD1. J was trimmed by 1 base and V by 3 bases; bases with no gene match: 5. This CDR3 has 15 residues. The V gene's germline CDR1 is SGHAT and CDR2 FQNNGV. The CDR3 DNA reads as TGTGCCAGCAGCTTGACGACAGGGGCATCCTACGAGCAGTACTTC. As protein: CASSLTTGASYEQYF.

The chain joins TRBV11-2 to TRBJ1-1; maybe TRBD1 (6 bases). CDR3 length equals 15 residues. V was trimmed by 10 bases and J by 0 bases, leaving 18 bases between them. Germline V gene sequence: CDR1 SGHAT, CDR2 FQNNGV. The DNA of the CDR3 is TGTGCCACACGGGATTGGGACACCCTGAACACTGAAGCTTTCTTT. Translation: CATRDWDTLNTEAFF.

The V call is TRBV28, the J call TRBJ1-2; 8 bases map to TRBD1. The CDR3 runs 16 residues. Germline V gives CDR1 MDHEN, CDR2 SYDVKM. The J segment lost 7 bases and the V segment lost 2 bases, leaving 12 bases of the junction unmatched. The CDR3 nucleotides are TGTGCCAGCAGTTTAGATCGTCCGGTACAGGGGGTTGGCTACACCTTC. Residues: CASSLDRPVQGVGYTF.

This clone appeared once. The chain has TRBV29-1 and TRBJ1-1, with D unresolved. In germline, CDR1 is SQVTM, CDR2 ANQGSEA. The CDR3 sequence is 10 residues long. Trimming took 4 bases from V and 10 from J, leaving 10 bases between them. This chain's CDR3 is CSVGAGVAFF. CDR3 sequence (DNA): TGCAGCGTTGGCGCGGGAGTAGCTTTCTTT.

The CDR3, as DNA: TGTGCCACCAGTGGGACAGGGGGCGCATACGAGCAGTACTTC. As protein: CATSGTGGAYEQYF. This chain joins TRBV24-1 and TRBJ2-7; TRBD1 matches 11 bases. With 5 bases clipped from V and 4 bases from J, the junction kept 3 bases outside the gene matches. Per the germline V gene, CDR1 is KGHDR and CDR2 is SFDVKD. The CDR3 is 14 amino acids.

This clone has just a few counts. J is TRBJ1-2 and V is TRBV6-5; D gene ambiguous. The germline CDR1 and CDR2 sequences are MNHEY and SVGAGI. Trimming removed 1 base at V and 6 bases at J, with 18 bases between. There are 16 residues in the CDR3. The CDR3 coding sequence is TGTGCCAGCAGTTACTTATACGAAACGGGTCCCAATGGCTACACCTTC. As protein: CASSYLYETGPNGYTF.

J is TRBJ1-3 and V is TRBV10-2, with D possibly being TRBD1 (5 bases). The germline CDR1 and CDR2 sequences are WSHSY and SAAADI. The ends were cut back, 0 bases at V and 2 bases at J, with 11 bases in the middle. The length of the CDR3 is 16 residues. The CDR3 protein is CASSESTQGAGNTIYF. The CDR3 DNA reads TGCGCCAGCAGTGAGTCGACGCAGGGCGCTGGAAACACCATATATTTT.

This chain connects TRBV3-1 (or the pseudogene TRBV3-2) to TRBJ2-7; D is perhaps TRBD1 (6 bases). V was shortened by 1 base and J by 2 bases, with 12 bases between the two germline ends. CDR1 and CDR2 (germline): LGHDT, YNNKEL (reference sequence). This CDR3 comprises 15 residues. CDR3 sequence (DNA): TGTGCCAGCAGCCAAGCGGGCAGGGGAACCTACGAGCAGTACTTC. It specifies CASSQAGRGTYEQYF.

The CDR3 DNA follows: TGTGCCAGCAGCTCGGCCACCGGGACAGGGACTAATAGCAATCAGCCCCAGCATTTT. Translated: CASSSATGTGTNSNQPQHF. The rearrangement uses TRBV7-8 and TRBJ1-5; 9 positions match TRBD1. CDR3 length: 19 amino acids. The V segment lost 4 bases and the J segment 0 bases; nucleotides outside the gene matches: 13. Germline CDR1 reads SGHVS; CDR2 reads FQNEAQ. The whole variable domain, filled in from reference TRBV7-8 and TRBJ1-5, reads GAGVSQSPRYKVAKRGQDVALRCDPISGHVSLFWYQQALGQGPEFLTYFQNEAQLDKSGLPSDRFFAERPEGSVSTLKIQRTQQEDSAVYLCASSSATGTGTNSNQPQHFGDGTRLSIL.

The CDR3 region has the DNA TGTGCCAGCAGTTACTCGGGGCTAGCGGGAGCAGATACGCAGTATTTT. This sequence encodes CASSYSGLAGADTQYF. J is TRBJ2-3 and V is TRBV6-5; TRBD2 agrees at 10 bases. Looked up from germline, CDR1 is MNHEY and CDR2 is SVGAGI. With 0 bases clipped from V and 4 bases from J, the junction kept 4 bases outside the gene matches. There are 16 residues in the CDR3.

The chain is built from TRBV9 and TRBJ2-3, with 10 bases fitting TRBD2. The germline V gene has CDR1 SGDLS and CDR2 YYNGEE. Trimming at V came to 4 bases and at J to 5 bases, leaving 10 bases not matched to a gene. The CDR3 covers 16 residues. The CDR3 is CASSPRALAGQDTQYF. DNA of the CDR3: TGTGCCAGCAGCCCGAGGGCACTAGCGGGGCAAGATACGCAGTATTTT.

V is TRBV14 and J is TRBJ1-2, with a tentative D call TRBD1 (6 bases). V was pared by 3 bases and J by 3 bases, with 20 bases between. The germline V gene has CDR1 SGHDN and CDR2 FVKESK. The CDR3 length is 17 residues. The CDR3 DNA follows: TGTGCCAGCAGCCAGTCCCGGGACACCTCCTGGGACTATGGCTACACCTTC. It yields the protein CASSQSRDTSWDYGYTF.

This clone was found once. V and J are TRBV25-1 and TRBJ2-6; D not certain. The CDR3 covers 18 residues. Trimming took 3 bases from V and 2 from J, leaving 17 bases between them. Germline CDR1 reads MGHDK; CDR2 reads SYGVNS. The CDR3 protein is CASSDFGALGPGANVLTF. As DNA, the CDR3 is TGTGCCAGCAGTGACTTTGGCGCCCTAGGTCCTGGGGCCAACGTCCTGACTTTC.

The V call is TRBV6-5, the J call TRBJ2-7; 9 nucleotides line up with TRBD1. The CDR3 runs 13 residues. Germline assignment: CDR1 MNHEY and CDR2 SVGAGI. With 6 bases clipped from V and 3 bases from J, the junction kept 3 bases outside the gene matches. CDR3 sequence (DNA): TGTGCCAGCAGGCGACAGGGGGGCTACGAGCAGTACTTC. Its translation is CASRRQGGYEQYF.